This T cell receptor beta chain came from a study of blood T cell repertoires in COVID-19. Sequenced by immunoSEQ multiplex PCR; TCRdb stores in-frame clones only, minus some. The table shows some 100,000 clones, with just under 95% occurring only once. A single count supports this clone. This CDR3 has 15 residues. Germline lookup yields CDR1 KGHSH and CDR2 LQKENI. V was trimmed by 3 bases and J by 5 bases, leaving 16 bases between them. This clonotype originated in an older man with acute or convalescent COVID-19. The chain joins TRBV18 to TRBJ2-5; D may be TRBD2 (6 bases). The specimen was peripheral blood. CDR3 nucleotides: TGTGCCAGCTCACCCCCTAGCGCCAGAGGCGAGACCCAGTACTTC. Encoded protein: CASSPPSARGETQYF.